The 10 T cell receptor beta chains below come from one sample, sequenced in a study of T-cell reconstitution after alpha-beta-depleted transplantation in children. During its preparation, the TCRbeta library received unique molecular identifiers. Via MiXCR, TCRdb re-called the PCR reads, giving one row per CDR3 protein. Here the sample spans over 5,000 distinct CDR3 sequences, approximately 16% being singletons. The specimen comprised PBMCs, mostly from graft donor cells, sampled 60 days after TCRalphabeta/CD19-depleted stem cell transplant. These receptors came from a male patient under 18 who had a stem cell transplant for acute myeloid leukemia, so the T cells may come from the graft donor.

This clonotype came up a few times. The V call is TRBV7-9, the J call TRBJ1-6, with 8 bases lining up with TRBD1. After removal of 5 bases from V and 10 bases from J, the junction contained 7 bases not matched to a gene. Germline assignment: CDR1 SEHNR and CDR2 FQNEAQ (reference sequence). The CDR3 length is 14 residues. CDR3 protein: CASSMGQVRSPLHF. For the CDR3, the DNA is TGTGCCAGCAGCATGGGACAGGTGCGGTCACCCCTCCACTTT.

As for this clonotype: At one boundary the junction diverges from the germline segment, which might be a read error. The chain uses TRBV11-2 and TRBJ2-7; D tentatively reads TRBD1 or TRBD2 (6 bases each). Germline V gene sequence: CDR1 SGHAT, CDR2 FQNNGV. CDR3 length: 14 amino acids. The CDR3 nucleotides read TGTGCCAGCAGCTTACAGGGCAGGGGAGGCGAGCATTACTTC. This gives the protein CASSLQGRGGEHYF.

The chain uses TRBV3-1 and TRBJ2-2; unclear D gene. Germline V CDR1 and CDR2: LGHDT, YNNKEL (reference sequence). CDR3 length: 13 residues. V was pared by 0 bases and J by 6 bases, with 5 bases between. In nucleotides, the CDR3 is TGTGCCAGCAGCCAAGATCCGGCCGGGGAGCTGTTTTTT. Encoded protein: CASSQDPAGELFF.

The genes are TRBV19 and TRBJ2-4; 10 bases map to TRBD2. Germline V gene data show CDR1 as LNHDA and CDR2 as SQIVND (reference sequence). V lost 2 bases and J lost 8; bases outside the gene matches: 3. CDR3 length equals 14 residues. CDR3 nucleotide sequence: TGTGCCAGTAGTATACTAGCGGGAGTAGACATTCAGTACTTC. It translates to CASSILAGVDIQYF. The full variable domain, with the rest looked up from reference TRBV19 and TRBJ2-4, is DGGITQSPKYLFRKEGQNVTLSCEQNLNHDAMYWYRQDPGQGLRLIYYSQIVNDFQKGDIAEGYSVSREKKESFPLTVTSAQKNPTAFYLCASSILAGVDIQYFGAGTRLSVL.

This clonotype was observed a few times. The CDR3 DNA sequence: TGTGCCAGCAGCCATTTAACCGGGGCCAACGTCCTGACTTTC. It codes for CASSHLTGANVLTF. The V call is TRBV7-9, the J call TRBJ2-6; D gene unclear. The CDR3 is 14 amino acids. Per germline, CDR1 SEHNR and CDR2 FQNEAQ (reference sequence). Trimming cost V 5 bases and J 4 bases, with 9 bases left between them.

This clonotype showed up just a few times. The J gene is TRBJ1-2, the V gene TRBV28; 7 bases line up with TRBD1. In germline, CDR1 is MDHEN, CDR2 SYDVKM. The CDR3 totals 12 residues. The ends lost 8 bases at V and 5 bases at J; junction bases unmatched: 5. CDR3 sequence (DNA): TGTGCCAGCCTGGGACAGCAGTATGGCTACACCTTC. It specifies CASLGQQYGYTF.

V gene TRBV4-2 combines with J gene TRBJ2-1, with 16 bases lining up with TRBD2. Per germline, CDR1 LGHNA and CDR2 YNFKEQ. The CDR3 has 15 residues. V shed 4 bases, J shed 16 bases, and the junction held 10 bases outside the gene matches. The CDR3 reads CASSLIGTSGRGQFF. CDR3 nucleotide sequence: TGTGCCAGCAGCCTCATCGGGACTAGCGGGAGGGGACAATTCTTC.

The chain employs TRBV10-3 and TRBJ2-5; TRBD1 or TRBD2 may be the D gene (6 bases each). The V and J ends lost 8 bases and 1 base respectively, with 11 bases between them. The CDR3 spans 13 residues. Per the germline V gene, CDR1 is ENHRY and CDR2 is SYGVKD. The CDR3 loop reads CAIRGQPQETQYF. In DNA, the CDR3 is TGTGCCATCCGGGGGCAGCCCCAAGAGACCCAGTACTTC.

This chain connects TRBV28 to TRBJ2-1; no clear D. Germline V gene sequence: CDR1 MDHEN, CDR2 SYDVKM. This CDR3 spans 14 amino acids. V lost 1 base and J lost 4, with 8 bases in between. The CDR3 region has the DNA TGTGCCAGCAGTTTATTAGACATATACAATGAGCAGTTCTTC. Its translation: CASSLLDIYNEQFF.

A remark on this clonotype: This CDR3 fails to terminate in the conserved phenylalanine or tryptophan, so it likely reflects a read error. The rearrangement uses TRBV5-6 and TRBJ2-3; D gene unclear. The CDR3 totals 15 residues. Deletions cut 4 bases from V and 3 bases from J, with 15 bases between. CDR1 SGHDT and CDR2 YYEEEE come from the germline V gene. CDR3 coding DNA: TGTGCCAGCAGCGACGACAACGGTCTGACAGATACGCAGTATCTT. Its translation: CASSDDNGLTDTQYL.